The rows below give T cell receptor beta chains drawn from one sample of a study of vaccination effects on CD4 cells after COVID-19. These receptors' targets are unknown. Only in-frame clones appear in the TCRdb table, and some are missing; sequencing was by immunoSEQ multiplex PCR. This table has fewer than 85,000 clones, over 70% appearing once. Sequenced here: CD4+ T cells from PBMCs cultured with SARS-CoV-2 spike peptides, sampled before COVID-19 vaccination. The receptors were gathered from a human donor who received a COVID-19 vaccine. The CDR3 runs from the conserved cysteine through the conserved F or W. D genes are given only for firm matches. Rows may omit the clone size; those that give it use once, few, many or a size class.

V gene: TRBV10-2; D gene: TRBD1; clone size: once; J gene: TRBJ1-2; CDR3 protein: CASSNNRGQRNYGYTF; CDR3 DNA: TGCGCCAGCAGTAATAACAGGGGGCAAAGAAACTATGGCTACACCTTC
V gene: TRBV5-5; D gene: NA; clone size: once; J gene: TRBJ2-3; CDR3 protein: CASSLAPGTSTDTQYF; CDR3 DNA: TGTGCCAGCAGCTTGGCCCCCGGAACTAGCACAGATACGCAGTATTTT
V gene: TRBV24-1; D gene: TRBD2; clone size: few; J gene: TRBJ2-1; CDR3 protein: CATSDWRLAGGLNEQFF; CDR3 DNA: TGTGCCACCAGTGATTGGCGGCTAGCGGGGGGACTCAATGAGCAGTTCTTC
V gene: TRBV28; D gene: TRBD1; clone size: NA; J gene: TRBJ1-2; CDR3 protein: CASSSGGRGYTF; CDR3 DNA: TGTGCCAGCAGTTCAGGGGGCCGTGGCTACACCTTC
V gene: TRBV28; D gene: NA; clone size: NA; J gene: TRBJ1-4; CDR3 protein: CASSLFVRRDGENEKLFF; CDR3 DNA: TGTGCCAGCAGTTTATTTGTTCGTCGGGACGGCGAAAATGAAAAACTGTTTTTT
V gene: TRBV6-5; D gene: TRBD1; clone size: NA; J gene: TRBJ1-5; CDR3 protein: CASSTTGGGNQPQHF; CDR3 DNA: TGTGCCAGCAGTACGACAGGGGGCGGGAATCAGCCCCAGCATTTT
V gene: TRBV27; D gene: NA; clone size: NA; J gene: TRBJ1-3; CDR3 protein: CASSPDSSGNTIYF; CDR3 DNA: TGTGCCAGCAGTCCGGACAGCTCTGGAAACACCATATATTTT
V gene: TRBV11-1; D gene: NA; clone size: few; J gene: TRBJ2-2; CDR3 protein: CASSYTGELFF; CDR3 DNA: TGTGCCAGCAGCTACACCGGGGAGCTGTTTTTT
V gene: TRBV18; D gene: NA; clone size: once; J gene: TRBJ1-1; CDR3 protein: CASSATGSGRVAEAFF; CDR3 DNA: TGTGCCAGCTCAGCGACGGGTTCGGGCAGGGTCGCTGAAGCTTTCTTT
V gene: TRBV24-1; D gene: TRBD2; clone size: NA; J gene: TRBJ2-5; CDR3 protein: CATSDLTWTSGRSQETQYF; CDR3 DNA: TGTGCCACCAGTGACCTTACCTGGACTAGCGGAAGATCCCAAGAGACCCAGTACTTC
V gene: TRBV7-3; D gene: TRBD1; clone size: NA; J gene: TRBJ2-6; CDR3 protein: CASSTPGQGASGANVLTF; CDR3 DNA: TGTGCCAGCAGCACCCCGGGACAGGGGGCATCTGGGGCCAACGTCCTGACTTTC